These 22 T cell receptor beta chains were all obtained from the same sample, sequenced in a study of blood T cell repertoires in COVID-19. This table comes from immunoSEQ multiplex PCR, and its TCRdb copy is limited to in-frame clones, with some not included. The sample includes more than 400,000 clones, 75% to 90% seen only once; the top ten take about 3%. Sequencing was done on a sample of peripheral blood. The source is a human donor in a cohort sampled during active COVID-19.

The rearrangement links TRBV6-5 to TRBJ1-2, with 12 bases fitting TRBD1. Germline V lookup: CDR1 MNHEY, CDR2 SVGAGI. The CDR3 length is 16 residues. J was trimmed by 6 bases and V by 0 bases; bases with no gene match: 5. The CDR3 loop reads CASSYSGTGGGDGYTF. CDR3 DNA: TGTGCCAGCAGTTACTCCGGGACAGGGGGCGGAGATGGCTACACCTTC.

V and J are TRBV19 and TRBJ2-2, with a weak D call TRBD2 (6 bases). Trimming stripped 5 bases from V and 0 bases from J, with 10 bases between. Per the germline V gene, CDR1 is LNHDA and CDR2 is SQIVND (reference sequence). There are 15 residues in the CDR3. CDR3 nucleotides: TGTGCCAGTAGTGGGGGACTGACGAACACCGGGGAGCTGTTTTTT. It is translated as CASSGGLTNTGELFF.

The V call is TRBV5-1, the J call TRBJ1-1; D is undetermined. This CDR3 contains 15 residues. The germline V gene has CDR1 SGHRS and CDR2 YFSETQ. The ends were cut back, 7 bases at V and 3 bases at J, with 19 bases in the middle. The CDR3 is CASSEDGGSYTEAFF. In DNA form, the CDR3 reads TGCGCCAGCTCCGAGGACGGAGGCTCGTACACTGAAGCTTTCTTT.

V is TRBV6-5 and J is TRBJ2-6; D gene ambiguous. Germline V CDR1 and CDR2: MNHEY, SVGAGI. Trimming cost V 6 bases and J 0 bases, with 3 bases left between them. The CDR3 has 13 amino acids. The chain's CDR3 is CASSRSGANVLTF. The CDR3 coding sequence is TGTGCCAGCAGCCGCTCTGGGGCCAACGTCCTGACTTTC.

As for this clone: The same CDR3 is also encoded by other DNA sequences in this sample. The chain joins TRBV28 to TRBJ2-6; 7 bases are shared with TRBD1. The CDR3 sequence is 15 residues long. The germline V gene has CDR1 MDHEN and CDR2 SYDVKM. Germline trimming cut 4 bases from V and 1 base from J; bases unmatched to any gene: 1. CDR3 loop: CASSSGGSGANVLTF. The CDR3 nucleotides read TGTGCCAGCAGTTCAGGGGGATCTGGGGCCAACGTCCTGACTTTC.

The chain combines TRBV10-1 with TRBJ1-6; unclear D gene. The CDR3 runs 14 residues. CDR1 WNHNN and CDR2 SYGVQD come from the germline V gene (reference sequence). V was trimmed by 0 bases and J by 5 bases, leaving 5 bases between them. The DNA for the CDR3 is TGCGCCAGCAGTGAGTCGAGGGATAATTCACCCCTCCACTTT. Its protein product is CASSESRDNSPLHF.

The chain is built from TRBV7-8 and TRBJ1-1, with D possibly being TRBD1 (6 bases). The CDR3 loop spans 13 amino acids. Germline CDR1 SGHVS, CDR2 FQNEAQ. Trimming took 6 bases from V and 4 from J, leaving 12 bases between them. Here the CDR3 reads CASSFGQLTEAFF. The CDR3 nucleotides read TGTGCCAGCAGTTTCGGACAGCTCACTGAAGCTTTCTTT.

This chain links TRBV6-5 with TRBJ1-6, with D possibly TRBD1 on 5 matching bases. Germline CDR1 MNHEY, CDR2 SVGAGI. The CDR3 is made up of 13 amino acids. Trimming removed 4 bases from V and 10 bases from J, with 11 bases in between. Here the CDR3 DNA reads TGTGCCAGCAGTTCCGGGGGTGGCTCACCCCTCCACTTT. This codes for CASSSGGGSPLHF.

This clone was found a few times. The rearrangement links TRBV20-1 to TRBJ2-2, with 9 positions matching TRBD2. CDR3 length: 15 residues. Germline CDR1 and CDR2: DFQATT and SNEGSKA (reference sequence). After removal of 3 bases from V and 5 bases from J, the junction contained 7 bases not matched to a gene. The CDR3 DNA follows: TGCAGTGCTAGTAAGAGCGGGAGGCAAACCGGGGAGCTGTTTTTT. Its translation: CSASKSGRQTGELFF.

The J gene is TRBJ2-7, the V gene TRBV7-2, with TRBD2 matching over 10 bases. The CDR3 runs to 15 residues. Germline V gene sequence: CDR1 SGHTA, CDR2 FQGNSA. V lost 6 bases to trimming and J lost 3 bases; unmatched junction nucleotides: 8. DNA for the CDR3: TGTGCCAGCAGGGAGGCCGGGACTAGCGTCTACGAGCAGTACTTC. It is translated as CASREAGTSVYEQYF.

This rearrangement joins TRBV15 to TRBJ1-2; 9 bases fit TRBD1. V was clipped by 3 bases and J by 4 bases; unmatched bases: 9. Germline values: CDR1 LNHNV, CDR2 YYDKDF (reference sequence). CDR3 length: 16 residues. In DNA, the CDR3 is TGTGCCACCAGCAGGGGTGGGGACAGGGACCTCTATGGCTACACCTTC. Translating it yields CATSRGGDRDLYGYTF.

The chain couples TRBV9 to TRBJ1-3; 8 bases align to TRBD1. Germline-derived CDR1 and CDR2 are SGDLS and YYNGEE. V lost 4 bases, J lost 0 bases, and 9 bases stayed unmatched. This CDR3 region has 17 residues. The CDR3 nucleotides read TGTGCCAGCAGCCCAGACCAGGGGGCAGGCTCTGGAAACACCATATATTTT. This sequence encodes CASSPDQGAGSGNTIYF.

The chain has TRBV30 and TRBJ1-1, with TRBD1 as a possible D gene (6 bases). Germline CDR1 is GTSNPN and CDR2 is SVGIG (reference sequence). The CDR3 loop spans 13 amino acids. Trimming removed 1 base at V and 5 bases at J, with 11 bases between. The CDR3 sequence: CAWSEHTGTEAFF. CDR3 DNA sequence: TGTGCCTGGAGTGAACATACAGGGACTGAAGCTTTCTTT. Full variable domain (outside the CDR3, taken from reference TRBV30 and TRBJ1-1): SQTIHQWPATLVQPVGSPLSLECTVEGTSNPNLYWYRQAAGRGLQLLFYSVGIGQISSEVPQNLSASRPQDRQFILSSKKLLLSDSGFYLCAWSEHTGTEAFFGQGTRLTVV.

This chain joins TRBV28 and TRBJ2-7, with 7 bases that match TRBD2. The V gene's germline CDR1 is MDHEN and CDR2 SYDVKM. This CDR3 has 15 residues. Trimming at V came to 3 bases and at J to 4 bases, leaving 9 bases not matched to a gene. Here the CDR3 DNA reads TGTGCCAGCAGTTTTATCCAGCAGGGAGGGTACGAGCAGTACTTC. Translation: CASSFIQQGGYEQYF.

The chain recombines TRBV14 with TRBJ1-6, with D unclear. The V end lost 0 bases, the J end lost 4 bases, and 13 bases lay between the germline ends. Looked up from germline, CDR1 is SGHDN and CDR2 is FVKESK. The CDR3 consists of 17 residues. In nucleotides, the CDR3 is TGTGCCAGCAGCCAAGATTCGCCGAACAGATATAATTCACCCCTCCACTTT. Amino acids: CASSQDSPNRYNSPLHF.

The rearrangement joins TRBV6-5 to TRBJ2-5; D ambiguous. Germline V CDR1 and CDR2: MNHEY, SVGAGI. This CDR3 is 11 amino acids long. Trimming shortened V by 5 bases and J by 1 base, and 2 bases separated the two germline ends. CDR3 loop: CASSLQETQYF. The DNA of the CDR3 is TGTGCCAGCAGTCTCCAAGAGACCCAGTACTTC.

The chain is built from TRBV6-5 and TRBJ2-1; 9 bases are shared with TRBD1. This CDR3 contains 16 residues. With V trimmed by 0 bases and J by 7 bases, 7 bases remained unmatched. CDR1 is MNHEY, CDR2 SVGAGI, per germline. The CDR3 is CASSYSRTGVGNEQFF. The CDR3, as DNA: TGTGCCAGCAGTTACTCGAGGACAGGGGTAGGAAATGAGCAGTTCTTC.

The chain links TRBV4-1 to TRBJ2-7; 9 nucleotides match TRBD2. Germline CDR1 is MGHRA and CDR2 is YSYEKL. V lost 8 bases, J lost 3 bases, and 8 bases stayed unmatched. The CDR3 spans 14 residues. CDR3 sequence: CASSGISGSYEQYF. CDR3 in DNA: TGCGCCAGCTCAGGGATTAGCGGGAGCTACGAGCAGTACTTC.

V usage is TRBV18 and J usage is TRBJ2-3; 10 nucleotides agree with TRBD2. The CDR3 spans 17 residues. With V trimmed by 6 bases and J by 2 bases, 11 bases remained unmatched. Germline CDR1 and CDR2: KGHSH and LQKENI. CDR3 bases: TGTGCCAGCTCCCGACTAGCGGGCGTGCCATACACAGATACGCAGTATTTT. Amino acids: CASSRLAGVPYTDTQYF.

The chain joins TRBV5-1 to TRBJ1-1; TRBD1 matches 11 bases. V shed 6 bases and J 6 bases; nucleotides not matched to a gene: 10. The CDR3 totals 15 residues. Germline CDR1 is SGHRS and CDR2 is YFSETQ. CDR3 in amino acids: CASTLGQGAFSEAFF. The CDR3 DNA follows: TGCGCCAGCACCCTCGGACAGGGGGCTTTCTCTGAAGCTTTCTTT. Full variable domain (remainder filled in from reference TRBV5-1 and TRBJ1-1): KAGVTQTPRYLIKTRGQQVTLSCSPISGHRSVSWYQQTPGQGLQFLFEYFSETQRNKGNFPGRFSGRQFSNSRSEMNVSTLELGDSALYLCASTLGQGAFSEAFFGQGTRLTVV.

The chain is built from TRBV6-1 and TRBJ2-5, with D possibly TRBD1 on 5 matching bases. The CDR3 totals 14 residues. Germline V CDR1 and CDR2: MNHNS, SASEGT. Trimming left V 2 bases short and J 1 base short, with 8 bases between. Here the CDR3 reads CASSEMTVQETQYF. Here the CDR3 DNA reads TGTGCCAGCAGTGAAATGACAGTCCAAGAGACCCAGTACTTC.

This clone showed up just once. The J gene is TRBJ2-1, the V gene TRBV11-3; no reliable D call. Germline loops: CDR1 SGHNT, CDR2 YENEEA. This CDR3 is built from 14 residues. V lost 2 bases, J lost 4 bases, and 9 bases lay in between. Written as DNA, the CDR3 is TGTGCCAGCAGCTTATCTCCCCTATACAATGAGCAGTTCTTC. Its protein product is CASSLSPLYNEQFF.